This TCR beta chain was documented in a study of T cell responses to AZD1222 COVID-19 vaccine. On the study more broadly: Pooled together were second doses at about 4 or about 12 weeks. General study findings and limits: Repertoires were collected only later (after the peak T cell response had occurred). Increases in Spike-specific TCR breadth and depth were seen after two AZD1222 doses.

Between the trimmed V and J ends, which lost 3 bases and 7 bases, there was a span of 13 bases. Germline V gene sequence: CDR1 DFQATT, CDR2 SNEGSKA (reference sequence). This CDR3 is built from 13 residues. Concerning this clone: Its antigen is unidentified.

Profiling relied on immunoSEQ multiplex PCR, and the TCRdb table lists in-frame clones only, not all of them. Of 200,000 or so clones listed, approximately 94% are singletons. The sample in question was peripheral blood, obtained on day 0 of AZD1222 vaccination. The V call is TRBV20-1, the J call TRBJ2-1; D is undetermined. The source of this sequence is an adult in good health. The CDR3 bases are TGCAGTGCTAGTGGGGAAATTTGGAATGAGCAGTTCTTC. Its translation is CSASGEIWNEQFF.